This T cell receptor beta chain was identified during a study of blood T cell repertoires in COVID-19. Study at large: From the United States, Italy and Spain came samples of acute and convalescent COVID-19. In each case, the material was cDNA or gDNA derived from T cells, B-cell-depleted T cells, or PBMCs.

Trimming left V 2 bases short and J 2 bases short, with 13 bases between. Per the germline V gene, CDR1 is SGHTA and CDR2 is FQGNSA. The CDR3 sequence is 15 residues long. The method was immunoSEQ multiplex PCR; TCRdb's version includes in-frame clones alone and lacks a portion of them. This table holds some 200,000 clones, 83% found once. Participants were aged roughly 18 to 89 years from approximately 23 US areas. Cohort allocation depended upon clinical history that participants reported. The clonotype was recovered from a woman in her 50s who had been exposed to COVID-19. Specimen: PBMCs or T cells enriched from blood (not recorded which). This sequence joins TRBV7-2 and TRBJ2-7, with a tentative D call TRBD1 (5 bases). The CDR3 DNA reads TGTGCCAGCAGCTTAATAGCCAGGGTGGCCTACGAGCAGTACTTC. Translated, it gives CASSLIARVAYEQYF.